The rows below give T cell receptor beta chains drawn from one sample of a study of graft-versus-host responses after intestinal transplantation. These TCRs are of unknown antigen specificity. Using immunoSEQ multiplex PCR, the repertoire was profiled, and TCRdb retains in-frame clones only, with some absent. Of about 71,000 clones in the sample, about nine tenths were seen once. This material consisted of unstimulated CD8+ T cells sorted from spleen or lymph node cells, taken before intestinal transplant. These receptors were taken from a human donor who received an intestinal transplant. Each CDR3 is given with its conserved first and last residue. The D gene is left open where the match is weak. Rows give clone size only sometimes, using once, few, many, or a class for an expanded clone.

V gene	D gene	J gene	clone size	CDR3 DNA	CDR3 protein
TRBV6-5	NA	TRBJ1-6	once	TGTGCCAGCAGTTACGGGGGGAATAATTCACCCCTCCACTTT	CASSYGGNNSPLHF
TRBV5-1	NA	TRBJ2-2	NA	TGCGCCAGCAGGGCTACCGGGGAGCTGTTTTTT	CASRATGELFF
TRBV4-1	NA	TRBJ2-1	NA	TGCGCCAGCAGTCCCTCTCTTGGGGGCCCGATTGAGCAGTTCTTC	CASSPSLGGPIEQFF
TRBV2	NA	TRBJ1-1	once	TGTGCCACCCCGGCCCTCAGGACTGAAGCTTTCTTT	CATPALRTEAFF
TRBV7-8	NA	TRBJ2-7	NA	TGTGCCAGCAGCTTGTTTCCTAGTGGGTCCGAGCAGTACTTC	CASSLFPSGSEQYF
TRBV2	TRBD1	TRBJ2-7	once	TGTGCCAGCATGGGGGAGTTAGGACAGGGGCTACATTCCTACGAGCAGTACTTC	CASMGELGQGLHSYEQYF
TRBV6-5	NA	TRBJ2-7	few	TGTGCCAGCTCCTCAGGTTCCCACGAGCAGTACTTC	CASSSGSHEQYF
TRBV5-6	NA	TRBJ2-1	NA	TGTGCCAGCAGCTTGCTAAATGAGCAGTTCTTC	CASSLLNEQFF
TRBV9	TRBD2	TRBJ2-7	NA	TGTGCCAGCAGCGTAGTTTCGGGGGGAGATCAGTACTTC	CASSVVSGGDQYF
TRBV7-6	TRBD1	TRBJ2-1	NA	TGTGCCAGCAGCTTAGACAGGGGGCAGTTCTTC	CASSLDRGQFF
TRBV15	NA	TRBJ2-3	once	TGTGCCACCAGCAGAGGGCAGGGACTGGATGGCACAGATACGCAGTATTTT	CATSRGQGLDGTDTQYF
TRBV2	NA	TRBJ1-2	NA	TGTGCCACCAAGGACACCCAAAACTATGGCTACACCTTC	CATKDTQNYGYTF
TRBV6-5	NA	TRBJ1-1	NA	TGTGCCAGCAGTGAAACAGGGTTTGGCACTGAAGCTTTCTTT	CASSETGFGTEAFF
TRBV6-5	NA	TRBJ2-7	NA	TGTGCCAGCAGTTACCCCTCGGGTCCGATAGTTGGGCAGTACTTC	CASSYPSGPIVGQYF
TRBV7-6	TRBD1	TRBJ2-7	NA	TGTGCCAGCAGCCGGGACAGGGGGGACTACGAGCAGTACTTC	CASSRDRGDYEQYF
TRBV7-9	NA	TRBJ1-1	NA	TGTGCCAGCAGCCCGGTCGGGAACACTGAAGCTTTCTTT	CASSPVGNTEAFF
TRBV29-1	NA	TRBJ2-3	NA	TGCAGCGTGGTACAGGCCCCAGATACGCAGTATTTT	CSVVQAPDTQYF
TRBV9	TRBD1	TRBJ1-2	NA	TGTGCCAGCAGCGCCCCCGGGACAGGGAGTTCCCCAGGGGGCTACACCTTC	CASSAPGTGSSPGGYTF
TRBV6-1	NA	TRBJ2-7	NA	TGTGCCAGCAGTGACTTCGGGGGGCGCGTATTCGAGCAGTACTTC	CASSDFGGRVFEQYF
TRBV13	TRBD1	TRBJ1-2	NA	TGTGCCGGCTCCAAACAGGGGGACTATGGCTACACCTTC	CAGSKQGDYGYTF
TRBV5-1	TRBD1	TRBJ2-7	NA	TGCGCCAGCAGCCCCGCCGGACAGGGGAAGCTCTACGAGCAGTACTTC	CASSPAGQGKLYEQYF
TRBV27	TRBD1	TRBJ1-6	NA	TGTGCCAGCAGTTTAGGGCCGGACAGGGGGAATTCACCCCTCCACTTT	CASSLGPDRGNSPLHF
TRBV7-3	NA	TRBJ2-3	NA	TGTGCCAGCAGCTTCGGTGGGGACAACACAGATACGCAGTATTTT	CASSFGGDNTDTQYF
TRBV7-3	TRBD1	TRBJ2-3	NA	TGTGCCAGCAGCTTGGGACAGAGCCAGCGGTATTTT	CASSLGQSQRYF
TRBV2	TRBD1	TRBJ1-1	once	TGTGCCAGCATGACCCTGGGGCAGGGGGTTAGAGATACTGAAGCTTTCTTT	CASMTLGQGVRDTEAFF
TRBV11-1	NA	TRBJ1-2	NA	TGTGCCAGCAGCTTAGCTGGGGCAGCTTATGGCTACACCTTC	CASSLAGAAYGYTF
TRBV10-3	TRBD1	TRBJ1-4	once	TGTGCCATCAGTGAGGACTTGGGACAGGGAGATGAAAAACTGTTTTTT	CAISEDLGQGDEKLFF